This T cell receptor beta chain was identified in a study of cytomegalovirus exposure and HLA in healthy donors. The PCR made use of 60 Vbeta and 13 Jbeta primers. Generated by immunoSEQ multiplex PCR, the TCRdb table keeps only in-frame clones and is missing some. The profile shows more than 95,000 clones, less than 80% of them singletons. Germline values: CDR1 LNHDA, CDR2 SQIVND (reference sequence). Trimming pared 4 bases from V and 6 bases from J, leaving 6 bases between. The CDR3 has 11 amino acids. Concerning this clone: Its antigen is as yet unknown.

Study-wide points: Based on reports, TCR beta sequences accurately predicted HLA-A and HLA-B alleles for most subjects.

The chain employs TRBV19 and TRBJ1-2; D is undetermined. This sequence was found in a man aged 35 to 55 in good health and CMV-seropositive. The sequencing sample was made of PBMCs. CDR3 protein: CASSRTDGYTF. The CDR3 DNA sequence: TGTGCCAGTAGTAGAACAGATGGCTACACCTTC.